This T cell receptor beta chain was recovered during a study of blood T cell repertoires in COVID-19. The overall study: PBMCs, B-cell-depleted T cells, or T cells provided the cDNA or gDNA that made up the material.

Trimming took 2 bases from V and 4 from J; bases not matched to a gene: 7. The germline gives CDR1 SGHRS, CDR2 YFSETQ. The CDR3 is 16 amino acids. Original processing notes: Estimates of nucleated cell counts were drawn from the amplification of reference gene primers. Libraries were prepared by immunoSEQ multiplex PCR; TCRdb keeps only in-frame clonotypes and omits some of them. V, J and clone size are taken as reported in that table, and D and trimming were inferred from the DNA itself. The sample yields around 190,000 clones, 65% to 90% seen once. This sequence joins TRBV5-1 and TRBJ2-3; 10 nucleotides align to TRBD2. The specimen sequenced was peripheral blood. This TCR was recovered from a human donor in a cohort sampled during active COVID-19. CDR3 amino acids: CASSLPGLAIPDTQYF. The CDR3 coding sequence is TGCGCCAGCAGCTTACCGGGACTAGCGATTCCAGATACGCAGTATTTT.